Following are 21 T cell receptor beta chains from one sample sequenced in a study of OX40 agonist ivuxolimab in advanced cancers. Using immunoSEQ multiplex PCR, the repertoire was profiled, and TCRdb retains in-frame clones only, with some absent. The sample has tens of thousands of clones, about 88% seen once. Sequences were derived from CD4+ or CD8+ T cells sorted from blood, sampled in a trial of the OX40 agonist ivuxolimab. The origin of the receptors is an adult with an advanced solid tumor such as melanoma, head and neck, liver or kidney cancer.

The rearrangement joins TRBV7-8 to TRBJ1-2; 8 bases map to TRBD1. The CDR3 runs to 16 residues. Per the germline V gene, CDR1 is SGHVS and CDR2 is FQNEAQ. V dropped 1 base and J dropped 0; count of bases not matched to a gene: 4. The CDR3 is CASSLGRGPPNYGYTF. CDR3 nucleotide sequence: TGTGCCAGCAGCTTAGGCAGGGGGCCACCTAACTATGGCTACACCTTC.

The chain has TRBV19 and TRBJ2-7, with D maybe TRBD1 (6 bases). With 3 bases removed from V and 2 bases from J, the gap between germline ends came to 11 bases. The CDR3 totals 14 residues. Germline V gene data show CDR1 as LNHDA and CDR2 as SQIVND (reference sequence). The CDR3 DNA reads TGTGCCAGTAGTATTGTACAGGGAGCCTACGAGCAGTACTTC. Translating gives CASSIVQGAYEQYF.

This CDR3 reads CASSMKDRGGNQPQHF. The CDR3 bases are TGTGCCAGTAGTATGAAGGACAGGGGAGGAAATCAGCCCCAGCATTTT. The rearrangement links TRBV19 to TRBJ1-5; 9 bases line up with TRBD1. Germline assignment: CDR1 LNHDA and CDR2 SQIVND (reference sequence). The CDR3 is 16 amino acids. V was clipped by 3 bases and J by 4 bases; unmatched bases: 7.

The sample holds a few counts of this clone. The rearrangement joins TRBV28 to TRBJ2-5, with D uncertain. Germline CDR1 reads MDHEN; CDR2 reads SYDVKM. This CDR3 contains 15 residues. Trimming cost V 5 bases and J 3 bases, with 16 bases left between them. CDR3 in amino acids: CASSPVVTVEETQYF. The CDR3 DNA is TGTGCCAGCAGTCCGGTTGTAACGGTGGAAGAGACCCAGTACTTC. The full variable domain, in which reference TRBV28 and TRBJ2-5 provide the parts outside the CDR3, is DVKVTQSSRYLVKRTGEKVFLECVQDMDHENMFWYRQDPGLGLRLIYFSYDVKMKEKGDIPEGYSVSREKKERFSLILESASTNQTSMYLCASSPVVTVEETQYFGPGTRLLVL.

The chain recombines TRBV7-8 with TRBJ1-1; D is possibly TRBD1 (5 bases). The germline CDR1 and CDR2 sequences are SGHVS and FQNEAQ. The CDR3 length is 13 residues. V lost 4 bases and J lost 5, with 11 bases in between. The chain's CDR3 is CASSYGGKTEAFF. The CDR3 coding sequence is TGTGCCAGCAGCTACGGGGGGAAAACTGAAGCTTTCTTT. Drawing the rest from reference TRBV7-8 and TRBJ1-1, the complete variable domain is GAGVSQSPRYKVAKRGQDVALRCDPISGHVSLFWYQQALGQGPEFLTYFQNEAQLDKSGLPSDRFFAERPEGSVSTLKIQRTQQEDSAVYLCASSYGGKTEAFFGQGTRLTVV.

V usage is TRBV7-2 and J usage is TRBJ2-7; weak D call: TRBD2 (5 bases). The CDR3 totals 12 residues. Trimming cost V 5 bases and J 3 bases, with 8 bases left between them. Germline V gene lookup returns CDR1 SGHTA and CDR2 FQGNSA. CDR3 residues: CASSAGLYEQYF. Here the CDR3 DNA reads TGTGCCAGCAGCGCCGGACTCTACGAGCAGTACTTC.

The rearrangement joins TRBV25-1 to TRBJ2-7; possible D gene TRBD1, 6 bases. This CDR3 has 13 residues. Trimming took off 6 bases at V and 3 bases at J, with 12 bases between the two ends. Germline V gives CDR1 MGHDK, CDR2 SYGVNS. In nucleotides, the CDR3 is TGTGCCAGCAGGGAACAGGGCGGCTACGAGCAGTACTTC. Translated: CASREQGGYEQYF.

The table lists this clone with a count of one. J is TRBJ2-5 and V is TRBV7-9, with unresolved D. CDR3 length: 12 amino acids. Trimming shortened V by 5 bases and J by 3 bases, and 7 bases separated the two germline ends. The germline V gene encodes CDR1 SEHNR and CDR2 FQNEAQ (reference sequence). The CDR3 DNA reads TGTGCCAGCAGCGACCTTGAAGAGACCCAGTACTTC. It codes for CASSDLEETQYF.

The CDR3: CASSRQINYEQYF. CDR3 DNA: TGTGCCAGCAGCCGCCAGATAAACTACGAGCAGTACTTC. The chain is built from TRBV7-2 and TRBJ2-7; D uncertain. CDR1 is SGHTA and CDR2 is FQGNSA in the germline V gene. The V end was cut by 5 bases, the J end by 3 bases, with 11 bases between. There are 13 residues in the CDR3.

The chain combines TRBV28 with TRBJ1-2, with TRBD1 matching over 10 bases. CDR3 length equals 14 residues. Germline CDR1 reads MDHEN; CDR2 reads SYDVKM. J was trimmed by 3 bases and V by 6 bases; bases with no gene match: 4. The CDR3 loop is CASSRQGAYYGYTF. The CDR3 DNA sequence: TGTGCCAGCAGCCGACAGGGGGCCTACTATGGCTACACCTTC.

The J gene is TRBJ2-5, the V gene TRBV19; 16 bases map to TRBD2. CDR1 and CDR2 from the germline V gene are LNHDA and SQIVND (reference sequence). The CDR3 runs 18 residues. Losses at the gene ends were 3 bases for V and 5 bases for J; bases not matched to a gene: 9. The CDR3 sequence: CASSIGTSGRAIRETQYF. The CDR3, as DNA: TGTGCCAGTAGTATCGGGACTAGCGGGAGGGCCATTCGGGAGACCCAGTACTTC. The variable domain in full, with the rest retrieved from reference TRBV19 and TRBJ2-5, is DGGITQSPKYLFRKEGQNVTLSCEQNLNHDAMYWYRQDPGQGLRLIYYSQIVNDFQKGDIAEGYSVSREKKESFPLTVTSAQKNPTAFYLCASSIGTSGRAIRETQYFGPGTRLLVL.

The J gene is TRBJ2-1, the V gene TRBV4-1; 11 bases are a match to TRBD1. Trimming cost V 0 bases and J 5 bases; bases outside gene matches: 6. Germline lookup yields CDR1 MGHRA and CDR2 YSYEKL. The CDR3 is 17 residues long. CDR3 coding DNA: TGCGCCAGCAGCCAAGATGGGACAGGGGGGCTGAACAATGAGCAGTTCTTC. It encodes CASSQDGTGGLNNEQFF.

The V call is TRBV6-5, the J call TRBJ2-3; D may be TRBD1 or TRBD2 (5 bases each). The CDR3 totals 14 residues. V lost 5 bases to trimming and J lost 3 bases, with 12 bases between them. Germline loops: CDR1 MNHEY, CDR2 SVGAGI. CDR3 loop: CASSPGTRTDTQYF. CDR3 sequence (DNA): TGTGCCAGCAGTCCCGGGACGAGGACAGATACGCAGTATTTT.

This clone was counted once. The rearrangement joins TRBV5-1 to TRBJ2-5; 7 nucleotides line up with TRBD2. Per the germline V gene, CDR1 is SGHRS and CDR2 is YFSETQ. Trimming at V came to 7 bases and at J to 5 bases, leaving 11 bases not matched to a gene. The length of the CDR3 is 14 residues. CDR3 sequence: CASCQLAGAETQYF. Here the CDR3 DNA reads TGCGCCAGCTGCCAGTTGGCGGGAGCTGAGACCCAGTACTTC.

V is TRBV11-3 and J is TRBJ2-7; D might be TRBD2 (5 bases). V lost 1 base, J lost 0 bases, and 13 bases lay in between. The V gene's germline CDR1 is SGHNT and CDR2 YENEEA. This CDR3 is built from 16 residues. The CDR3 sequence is CASSLVAGPSSYEQYF. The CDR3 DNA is TGTGCCAGCAGCTTAGTGGCGGGCCCCTCCTCCTACGAGCAGTACTTC.

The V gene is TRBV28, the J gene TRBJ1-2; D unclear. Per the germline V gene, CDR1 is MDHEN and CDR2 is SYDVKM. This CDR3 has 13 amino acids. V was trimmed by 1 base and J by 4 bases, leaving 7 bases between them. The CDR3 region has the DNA TGTGCCAGCAGTTTATTCGGTAGCTATGGCTACACCTTC. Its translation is CASSLFGSYGYTF.

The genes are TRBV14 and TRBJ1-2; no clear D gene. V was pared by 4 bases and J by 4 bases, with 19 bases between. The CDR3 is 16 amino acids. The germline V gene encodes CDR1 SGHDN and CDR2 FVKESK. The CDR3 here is CASSPYRGPGGYGYTF. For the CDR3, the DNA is TGTGCCAGCAGCCCGTATCGCGGACCGGGCGGCTATGGCTACACCTTC.

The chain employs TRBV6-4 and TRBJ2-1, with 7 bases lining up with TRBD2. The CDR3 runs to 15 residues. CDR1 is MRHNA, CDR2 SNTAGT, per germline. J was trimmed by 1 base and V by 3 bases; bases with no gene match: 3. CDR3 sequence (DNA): TGTGCCAGCAGTGAACGGACTAGATCCTACAATGAGCAGTTCTTC. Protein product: CASSERTRSYNEQFF.

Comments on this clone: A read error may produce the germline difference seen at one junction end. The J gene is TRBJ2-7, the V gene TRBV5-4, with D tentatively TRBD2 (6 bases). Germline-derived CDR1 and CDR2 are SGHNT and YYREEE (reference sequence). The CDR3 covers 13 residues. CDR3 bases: TGCGCCAGCAGCCGTAGCGGTGCCTACGAGCAGTACTTC. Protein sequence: CASSRSGAYEQYF.

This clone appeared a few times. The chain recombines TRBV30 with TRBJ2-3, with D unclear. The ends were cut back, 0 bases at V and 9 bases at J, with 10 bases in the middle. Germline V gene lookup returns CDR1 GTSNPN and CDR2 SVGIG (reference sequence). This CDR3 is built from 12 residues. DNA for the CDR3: TGTGCCTGGAGTGTAGAGACCGTAACGCAGTATTTT. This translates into CAWSVETVTQYF.

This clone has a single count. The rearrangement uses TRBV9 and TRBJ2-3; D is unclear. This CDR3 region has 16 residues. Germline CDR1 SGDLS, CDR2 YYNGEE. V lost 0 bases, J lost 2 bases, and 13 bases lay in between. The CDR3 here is CASSVGPGDFTDTQYF. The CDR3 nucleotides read TGTGCCAGCAGCGTAGGGCCCGGAGACTTCACAGATACGCAGTATTTT.